This T cell receptor beta chain was found in a study of T cells in Graves' hyperthyroidism and ophthalmopathy. Background on the study: Prior to any treatment, at the point of initial diagnosis, peripheral blood was collected.

In this sample, this clonotype turned up many times. The antigen is undetermined. There were TCR beta CDR3 regions amplified from RNA transcripts. Carried out on the TCR CDR3, a first-round RT-PCR used the HTBI primer set. TCRdb itself ran the multiplex PCR reads through MiXCR, one entry per CDR3 protein. The repertoire holds 300,000 to 450,000 distinct CDR3 sequences, with about 14% as singletons. Findings and limits, study-wide: The authors' 13 V-J model separated ophthalmopathy from stable hyperthyroidism. Researchers found most expanded thyroid clonotypes above 0.001 in blood as well.

The CDR3 totals 15 residues. The V segment lost 4 bases and the J segment 6 bases; nucleotides outside the gene matches: 13. Germline CDR1 reads SQVTM; CDR2 reads ANQGSEA. Fresh peripheral blood, approximately 10 ml, was the source of the PBMCs. The sequenced material came from blood. V usage is TRBV29-1 and J usage is TRBJ2-7, with 9 bases fitting TRBD1. The TCR comes from a woman younger than 45 with Graves' ophthalmopathy. CDR3 sequence reads: CSVVTWGQGASEQYF. Written as DNA, the CDR3 is TGCAGCGTTGTGACGTGGGGACAGGGTGCGTCCGAGCAGTACTTC.